The clone carrying this TCR beta chain has more than one count but fewer than ten. This entry is derived from a study of blood T cell repertoires in COVID-19. Sequencing used immunoSEQ multiplex PCR; TCRdb keeps in-frame clones, though not all of them. The repertoire consists of 130,000 or so clones, with around 80% occurring once and the leading ten covering 2% to 2.5%. The CDR3 has 16 residues. Trimming removed 0 bases at V and 4 bases at J, with 15 bases between. The V gene's germline CDR1 is ENHRY and CDR2 SYGVKD. This clonotype was sampled from a middle-aged man with acute COVID-19. The sequencing input was PBMCs or T cells enriched from blood (not recorded which). The chain uses TRBV10-3 and TRBJ1-1, with D unresolved. CDR3 in DNA: TGTGCCATCAGTGAGTCGGAGGCAGGATGGGGCACTGAAGCTTTCTTT. It specifies CAISESEAGWGTEAFF.